This T cell receptor beta chain appears in the sequencing data of a study of T cells after yellow fever vaccination (dated by TCRdb to 2018 to 2020). Some background on the complete study: Libraries from fractions with low cell numbers were prepared with the SMART-Seq v4 Ultra Low Input RNA kit. Bulk TCR alpha and beta repertoires were sequenced longitudinally to track T-cell clones before and after primary and booster YFV17D yellow fever vaccination. Two healthy male donors made up the cohort, one aged 18 to 29 years and the other aged 30 to 40 years. Blood was drawn at multiple timepoints before and after primary and secondary immunization, with bulk PBMC replicates and cell subsets isolated. Here is what the overall study found, with its caveats: Computational filtering was needed because FACS-sorted repertoires could contain abundant contaminating clonotypes from the bulk population. The secondary T-cell response was found to be weaker but faster than the primary response, with a peak reached on day 5 rather than on day 15. Because only a couple of donors were included in the study, the extent to which the findings can be generalized is limited. After the booster, most of the clones that had expanded following primary vaccination were detected again (roughly 97% of CD4 and 80% to 90% of CD8), which suggests that memory was broadly maintained. A small share of clonotypes occurred in both CD4 and CD8 compartments, likely arising from convergent recombination.

The sample's treatment or condition, from its label and the paper: live attenuated yellow fever vaccine strain. At each blood-draw timepoint, two biological replicates of bulk PBMCs were obtained. A standard Ficoll-Paque protocol was used to isolate PBMCs from peripheral blood. TriZol was used to extract RNA from bulk PBMCs, from CD4 and CD8 fractions, and from dextramer-positive and dextramer-negative fractions. V is cut by 1 base and J by 1 base, and the space between the germline ends is 7 bases. There are 14 amino acids in the CDR3, from cysteine to phenylalanine inclusive. Solely the CDR3 DNA is kept, with 42 bases framed from the first base. CDR1 and CDR2, per the germline V gene (reference sequence), are LGHDT and YNNKEL. This clonotype was counted a few times. Its specific antigen is unknown. No much larger clone is present one base from it, and per-base qualities are unavailable. TCR cDNA was synthesized by 5'RACE template switching, which introduced a universal primer site and unique molecular identifiers. Priming of cDNA synthesis was performed from both the TCR alpha and TCR beta constant segments. Two PCR steps were used to amplify libraries, with sample barcodes and sequencing adapters being added in the second step. Libraries were sequenced on Illumina HiSeq 2500 (2x100 bp) or NovaSeq (2x150 bp). In the original analysis: Demultiplexing of reads and collapsing into UMI consensus sequences were performed with MIGEC, and V(D)J alignment was carried out with MiXCR. Vaccine-responding clonotypes were defined with edgeR using replicate PBMC samples, requiring FDR below 0.01 and a log2 fold change above 5 up to day 15. CD4 or CD8 identity was assigned to each bulk clonotype according to whether the clonotype was present at higher abundance in the sequenced CD4 repertoire or the sequenced CD8 repertoire. TCRdb redid the processing of the public reads, applying fastp at Q25 and MiXCR, and retained in-frame beta chains. Rows matching on CDR3 protein sequence are summarized as one entry with the most common DNA and genes. In this record, the V and J calls reflect TCRdb's handling and not the investigators' own analysis. Across this sample there are approximately 550,000 distinct CDR3 sequences, with 15% to 20% seen only once. The ten largest clones capture about 13% of the sample.

The chain was built from TRBV3-1 and TRBJ1-1; no D gene call is confident. Sequenced material: PBMCs, taken 15 days after the yellow fever booster vaccination. The receptor was derived from a man younger than 45 who received the YFV17D yellow fever vaccine. The CDR3 sequence is CASSQAAGNTEAFF. The bases are TGTGCCAGCAGCCAAGCAGCAGGGAACACTGAAGCTTTCTTT.